Included here is one TCR beta chain sequence, with context. The antigen is undetermined. A multiplex PCR was run with 60 Vbeta primers and 13 Jbeta primers. Authors' processing steps: In a later analysis, some 80 million unique TCR beta chains included roughly 11 million shared by two or more donors. Clones were sequenced by immunoSEQ multiplex PCR, and TCRdb holds only the in-frame ones, with some missing. D and trimming were read from the DNA, whereas the V and J calls and clone size are those reported in that table. The table shows 180,000 or so clones, with more than 75% occurring only once. This sample is drawn from a study of cytomegalovirus exposure and HLA in healthy donors. General study points: It emerged from a later analysis that several of the most significant clusters appeared to be linked to common viral pathogens.

Germline V lookup: CDR1 SGHTA, CDR2 FQGNSA. V lost 1 base and J 2 bases, leaving 7 bases between the germline ends. The CDR3 length is 14 residues. This sequence joins TRBV7-2 and TRBJ2-3; D gene ambiguous. Sample: PBMCs. The TCR sequence derives from a woman in her 30s in good health and CMV-seropositive. DNA of the CDR3: TGTGCCAGCAGCTTAGAACTAAACACAGATACGCAGTATTTT. Residues: CASSLELNTDTQYF. Variable domain in full (rest from reference TRBV7-2 and TRBJ2-3): GAGVSQSPSNKVTEKGKDVELRCDPISGHTALYWYRQSLGQGLEFLIYFQGNSAPDKSGLPSDRFSAERTGGSVSTLTIQRTQQEDSAVYLCASSLELNTDTQYFGPGTRLTVL.